This T cell receptor beta chain came from a study of blood T cell repertoires in COVID-19. Trimming removed 2 bases from V and 4 bases from J; junction bases left unmatched: 8. Germline lookup yields CDR1 GTSNPN and CDR2 SVGIG (reference sequence). This CDR3 has 15 amino acids. Original handling: Cell counts per sample came from amplifying reference gene primers. The method was immunoSEQ multiplex PCR; TCRdb's version includes in-frame clones alone and lacks a portion of them. Clone size and the V and J calls come from that table; the DNA yielded D and trimming. This sample has approximately 450,000 clones, with roughly 85% found just once. Across 24 US areas, participants ranged in age from about 18 to 100 years.

This TCR came from a woman under 30 with acute COVID-19. Sequencing was done on a sample of PBMCs or T cells enriched from blood (not recorded which). This chain connects TRBV30 to TRBJ1-5, with 7 bases lining up with TRBD1. CDR3 nucleotide sequence: TGTGCCTGGAGTAGAGGGCAGGGGGAAAATCAGCCCCAGCATTTT. The encoded protein is CAWSRGQGENQPQHF.